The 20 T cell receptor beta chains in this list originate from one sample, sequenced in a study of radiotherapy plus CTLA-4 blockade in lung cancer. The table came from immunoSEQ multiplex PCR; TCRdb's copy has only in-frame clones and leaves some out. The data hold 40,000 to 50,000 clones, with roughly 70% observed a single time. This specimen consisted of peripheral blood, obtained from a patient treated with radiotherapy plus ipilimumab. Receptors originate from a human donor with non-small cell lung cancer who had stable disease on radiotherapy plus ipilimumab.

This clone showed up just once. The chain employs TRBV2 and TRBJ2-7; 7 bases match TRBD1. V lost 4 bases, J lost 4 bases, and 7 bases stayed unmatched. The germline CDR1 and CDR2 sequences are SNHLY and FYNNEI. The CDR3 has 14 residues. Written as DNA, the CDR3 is TGTGCCAGCAGTGGACAGGGATGGGGATACGAGCAGTACTTC. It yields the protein CASSGQGWGYEQYF.

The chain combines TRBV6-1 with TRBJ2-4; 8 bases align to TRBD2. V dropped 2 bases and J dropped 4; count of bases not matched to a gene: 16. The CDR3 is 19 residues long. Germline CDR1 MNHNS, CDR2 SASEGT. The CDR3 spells CASSERAGGALGGKNIQYF. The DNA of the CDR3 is TGTGCCAGCAGTGAAAGGGCCGGGGGGGCCCTTGGGGGAAAAAACATTCAGTACTTC.

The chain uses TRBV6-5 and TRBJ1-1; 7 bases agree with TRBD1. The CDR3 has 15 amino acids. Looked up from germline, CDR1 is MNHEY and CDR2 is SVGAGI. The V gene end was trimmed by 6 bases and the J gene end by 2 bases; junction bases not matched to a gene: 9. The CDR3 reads CASSRPGTANTEAFF. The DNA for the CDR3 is TGTGCCAGCAGCCGACCCGGGACAGCTAACACTGAAGCTTTCTTT.

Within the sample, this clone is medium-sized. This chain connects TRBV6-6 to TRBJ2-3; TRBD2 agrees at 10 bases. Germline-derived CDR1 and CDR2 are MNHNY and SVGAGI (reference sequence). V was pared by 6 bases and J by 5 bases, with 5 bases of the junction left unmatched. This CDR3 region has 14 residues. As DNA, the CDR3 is TGTGCCAGCAGCCTAGCGGGGGATAAAGATACGCAGTATTTT. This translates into CASSLAGDKDTQYF.

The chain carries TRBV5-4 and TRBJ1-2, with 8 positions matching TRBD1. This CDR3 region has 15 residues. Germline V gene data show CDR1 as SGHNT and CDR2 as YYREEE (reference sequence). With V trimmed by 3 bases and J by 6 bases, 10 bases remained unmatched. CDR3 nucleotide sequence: TGTGCCAGCAGCTCGCGACAGGGGCGAGGGGATGGCTACACCTTC. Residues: CASSSRQGRGDGYTF.

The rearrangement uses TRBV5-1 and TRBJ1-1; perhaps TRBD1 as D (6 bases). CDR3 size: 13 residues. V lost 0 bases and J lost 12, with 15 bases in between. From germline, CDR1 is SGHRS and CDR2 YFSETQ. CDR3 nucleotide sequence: TGCGCCAGCAGCTTGGATGGGACATGGGGTACTTTCTTT. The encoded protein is CASSLDGTWGTFF. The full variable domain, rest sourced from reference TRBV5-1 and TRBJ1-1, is KAGVTQTPRYLIKTRGQQVTLSCSPISGHRSVSWYQQTPGQGLQFLFEYFSETQRNKGNFPGRFSGRQFSNSRSEMNVSTLELGDSALYLCASSLDGTWGTFFGQGTRLTVV.

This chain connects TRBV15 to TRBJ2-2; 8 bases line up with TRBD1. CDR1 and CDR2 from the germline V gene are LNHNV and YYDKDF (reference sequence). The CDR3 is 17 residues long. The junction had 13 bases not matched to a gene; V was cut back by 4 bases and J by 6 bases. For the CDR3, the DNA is TGTGCCACCAGCAACCTATTGAGGACAGGGAGGTCCGGGGAGCTGTTTTTT. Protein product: CATSNLLRTGRSGELFF.

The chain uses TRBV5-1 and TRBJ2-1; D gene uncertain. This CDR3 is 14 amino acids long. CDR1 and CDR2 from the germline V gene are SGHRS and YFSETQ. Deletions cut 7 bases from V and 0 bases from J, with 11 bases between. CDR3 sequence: CASASKSSYNEQFF. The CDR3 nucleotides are TGCGCCAGCGCTTCTAAGAGCTCCTACAATGAGCAGTTCTTC.

CDR3 in DNA: TGTGCCAGTAGCCAAACCGGGACAGGCGATATAGGTGGCTACACCTTC. It codes for CASSQTGTGDIGGYTF. The chain combines TRBV19 with TRBJ1-2; 8 nucleotides line up with TRBD1. The V gene end was trimmed by 6 bases and the J gene end by 7 bases; junction bases not matched to a gene: 16. This CDR3 is 16 amino acids long. CDR1 and CDR2 from the germline V gene are LNHDA and SQIVND (reference sequence).

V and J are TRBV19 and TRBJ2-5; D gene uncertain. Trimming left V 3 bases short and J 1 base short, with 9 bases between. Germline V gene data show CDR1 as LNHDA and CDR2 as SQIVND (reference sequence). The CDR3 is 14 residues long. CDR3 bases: TGTGCCAGTAGTATCACGACACGCCAAGAGACCCAGTACTTC. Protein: CASSITTRQETQYF. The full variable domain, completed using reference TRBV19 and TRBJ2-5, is DGGITQSPKYLFRKEGQNVTLSCEQNLNHDAMYWYRQDPGQGLRLIYYSQIVNDFQKGDIAEGYSVSREKKESFPLTVTSAQKNPTAFYLCASSITTRQETQYFGPGTRLLVL.

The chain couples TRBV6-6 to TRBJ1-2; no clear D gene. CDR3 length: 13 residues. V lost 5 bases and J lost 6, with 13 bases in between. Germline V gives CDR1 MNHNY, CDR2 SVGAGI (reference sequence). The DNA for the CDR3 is TGTGCCAGCAGTAACCCTGGAGCGAATGGCTACACCTTC. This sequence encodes CASSNPGANGYTF.

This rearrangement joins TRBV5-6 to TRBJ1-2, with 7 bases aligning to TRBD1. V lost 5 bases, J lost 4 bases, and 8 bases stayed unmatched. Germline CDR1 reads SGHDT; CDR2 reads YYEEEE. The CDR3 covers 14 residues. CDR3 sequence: CASSSGTEAYGYTF. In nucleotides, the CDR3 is TGTGCCAGCAGTTCAGGGACAGAAGCCTATGGCTACACCTTC.

Here the CDR3 reads CASSQLSTGRTYEQYF. CDR3 DNA sequence: TGTGCCAGCAGCCAACTTTCGACAGGGCGAACCTACGAGCAGTACTTC. This chain links TRBV14 with TRBJ2-7; 7 positions agree with TRBD1. The germline V gene has CDR1 SGHDN and CDR2 FVKESK. The V segment lost 2 bases and the J segment 2 bases; nucleotides outside the gene matches: 9. There are 16 residues in the CDR3.

In nucleotides, the CDR3 is TGCGCCAGCAGCTTGGACAGGGGTAACTATGGCTACACCTTC. It encodes CASSLDRGNYGYTF. The chain has TRBV5-1 and TRBJ1-2; 7 nucleotides align to TRBD1. Germline V gene lookup returns CDR1 SGHRS and CDR2 YFSETQ. The trim removed 0 bases at V and 1 base at J, leaving 0 bases unmatched. The CDR3 extends over 14 amino acids.

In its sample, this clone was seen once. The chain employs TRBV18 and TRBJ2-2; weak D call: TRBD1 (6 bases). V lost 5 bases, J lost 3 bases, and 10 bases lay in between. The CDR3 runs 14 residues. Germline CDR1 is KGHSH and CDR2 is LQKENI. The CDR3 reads CASSVKGDTGELFF. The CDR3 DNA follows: TGTGCCAGCTCAGTCAAGGGGGACACCGGGGAGCTGTTTTTT.

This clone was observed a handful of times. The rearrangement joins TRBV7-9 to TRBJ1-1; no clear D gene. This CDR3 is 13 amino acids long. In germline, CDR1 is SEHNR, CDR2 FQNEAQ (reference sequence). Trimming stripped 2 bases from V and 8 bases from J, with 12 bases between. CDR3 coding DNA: TGTGCCAGCAGCTTAATCGGCGGATTCGAAGCTTTCTTT. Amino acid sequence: CASSLIGGFEAFF.

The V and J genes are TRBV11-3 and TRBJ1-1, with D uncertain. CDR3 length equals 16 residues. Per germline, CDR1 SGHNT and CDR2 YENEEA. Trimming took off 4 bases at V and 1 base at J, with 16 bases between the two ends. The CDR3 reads CASSWKSRVSNTEAFF. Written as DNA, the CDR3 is TGTGCCAGCAGCTGGAAGAGTCGGGTTTCGAACACTGAAGCTTTCTTT.

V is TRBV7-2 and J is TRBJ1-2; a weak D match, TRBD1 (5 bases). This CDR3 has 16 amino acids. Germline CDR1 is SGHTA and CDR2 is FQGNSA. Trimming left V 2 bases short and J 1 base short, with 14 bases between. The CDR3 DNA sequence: TGTGCCAGCAGCTTAAGGGGCCAGGACCTTAACTATGGCTACACCTTC. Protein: CASSLRGQDLNYGYTF. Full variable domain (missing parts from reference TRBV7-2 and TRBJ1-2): GAGVSQSPSNKVTEKGKDVELRCDPISGHTALYWYRQSLGQGLEFLIYFQGNSAPDKSGLPSDRFSAERTGGSVSTLTIQRTQQEDSAVYLCASSLRGQDLNYGYTFGSGTRLTVV.

The CDR3 DNA follows: TGTGCCAGCAGCTCCGGCCAGGTCACGAACACTGAAGCTTTCTTT. This gives the protein CASSSGQVTNTEAFF. The genes are TRBV7-2 and TRBJ1-1; D is unclear. The germline CDR1 and CDR2 sequences are SGHTA and FQGNSA. V lost 4 bases and J lost 1, with 13 bases in between. This CDR3 contains 15 residues.

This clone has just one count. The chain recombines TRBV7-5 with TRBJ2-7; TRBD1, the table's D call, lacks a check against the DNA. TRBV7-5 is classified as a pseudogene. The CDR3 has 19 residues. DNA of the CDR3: TGTGCCAGAAGCTTAGCACCTTCCCTTCTACTGGGGCCGGCTTACGAGCAGTACTTC. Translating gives CARSLAPSLLLGPAYEQYF.